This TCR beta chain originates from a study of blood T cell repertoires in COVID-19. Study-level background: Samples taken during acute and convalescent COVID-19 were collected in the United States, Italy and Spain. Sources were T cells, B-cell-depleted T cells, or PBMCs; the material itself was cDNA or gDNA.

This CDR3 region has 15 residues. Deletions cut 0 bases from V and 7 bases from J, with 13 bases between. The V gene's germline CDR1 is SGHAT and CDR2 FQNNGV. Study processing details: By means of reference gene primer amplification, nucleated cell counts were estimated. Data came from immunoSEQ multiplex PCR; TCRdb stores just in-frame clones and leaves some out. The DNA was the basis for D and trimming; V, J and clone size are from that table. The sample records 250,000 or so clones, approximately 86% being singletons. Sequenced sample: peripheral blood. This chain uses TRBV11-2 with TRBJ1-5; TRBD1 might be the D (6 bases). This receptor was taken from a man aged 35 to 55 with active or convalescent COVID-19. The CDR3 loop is CASSLDTGFGQPQHF. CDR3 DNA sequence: TGTGCCAGCAGCTTAGACACAGGGTTCGGCCAGCCCCAGCATTTT.